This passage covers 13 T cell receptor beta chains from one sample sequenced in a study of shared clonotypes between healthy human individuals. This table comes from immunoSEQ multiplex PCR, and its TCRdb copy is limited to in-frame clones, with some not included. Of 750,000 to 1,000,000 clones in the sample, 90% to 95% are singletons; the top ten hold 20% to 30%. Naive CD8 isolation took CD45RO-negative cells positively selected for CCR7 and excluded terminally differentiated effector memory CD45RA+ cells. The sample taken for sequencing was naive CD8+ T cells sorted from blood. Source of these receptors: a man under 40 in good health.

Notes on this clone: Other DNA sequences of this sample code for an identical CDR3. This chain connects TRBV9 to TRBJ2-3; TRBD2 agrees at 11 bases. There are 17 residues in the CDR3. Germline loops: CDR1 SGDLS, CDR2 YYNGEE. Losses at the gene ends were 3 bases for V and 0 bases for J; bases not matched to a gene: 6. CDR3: CASSGGTSGTSTDTQYF. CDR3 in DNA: TGTGCCAGCAGCGGGGGGACTAGCGGTACTAGCACAGATACGCAGTATTTT.

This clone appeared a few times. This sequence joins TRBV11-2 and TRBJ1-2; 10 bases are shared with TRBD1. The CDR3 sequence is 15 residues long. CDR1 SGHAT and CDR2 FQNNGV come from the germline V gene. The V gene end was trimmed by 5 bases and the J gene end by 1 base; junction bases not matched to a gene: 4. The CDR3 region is CASSTTGGFNYGYTF. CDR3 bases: TGTGCCAGCAGCACGACAGGGGGCTTTAACTATGGCTACACCTTC.

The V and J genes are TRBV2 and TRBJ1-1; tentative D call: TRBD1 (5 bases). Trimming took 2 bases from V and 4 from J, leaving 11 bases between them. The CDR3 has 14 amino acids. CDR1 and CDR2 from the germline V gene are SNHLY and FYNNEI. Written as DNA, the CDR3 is TGTGCCAGCAGTGAATCAGGGTTTGGCACTGAAGCTTTCTTT. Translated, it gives CASSESGFGTEAFF. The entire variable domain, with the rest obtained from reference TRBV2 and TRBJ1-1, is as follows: EPEVTQTPSHQVTQMGQEVILRCVPISNHLYFYWYRQILGQKVEFLVSFYNNEISEKSEIFDDQFSVERPDGSNFTLKIRSTKLEDSAMYFCASSESGFGTEAFFGQGTRLTVV.

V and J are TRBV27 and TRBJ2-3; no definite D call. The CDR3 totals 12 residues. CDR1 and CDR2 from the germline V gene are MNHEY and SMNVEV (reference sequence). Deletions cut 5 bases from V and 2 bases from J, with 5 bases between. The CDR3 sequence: CASSRNTDTQYF. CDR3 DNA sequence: TGTGCCAGCAGTCGAAACACAGATACGCAGTATTTT.

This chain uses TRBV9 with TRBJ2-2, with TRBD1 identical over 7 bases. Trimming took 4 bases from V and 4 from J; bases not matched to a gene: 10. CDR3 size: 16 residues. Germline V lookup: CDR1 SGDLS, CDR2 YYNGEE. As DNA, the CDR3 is TGTGCCAGCAGCCAGGGGGTGGGACAGACCACCGGGGAGCTGTTTTTT. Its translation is CASSQGVGQTTGELFF. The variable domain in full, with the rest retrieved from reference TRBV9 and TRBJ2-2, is DSGVTQTPKHLITATGQRVTLRCSPRSGDLSVYWYQQSLDQGLQFLIQYYNGEERAKGNILERFSAQQFPDLHSELNLSSLELGDSALYFCASSQGVGQTTGELFFGEGSRLTVL.

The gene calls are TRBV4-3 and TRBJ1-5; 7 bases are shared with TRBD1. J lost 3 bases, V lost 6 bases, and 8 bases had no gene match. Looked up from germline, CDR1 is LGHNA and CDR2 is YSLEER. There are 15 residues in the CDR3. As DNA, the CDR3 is TGCGCCAGCAGTTCCGACAGGGCCCTCAATCAGCCCCAGCATTTT. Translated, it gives CASSSDRALNQPQHF.

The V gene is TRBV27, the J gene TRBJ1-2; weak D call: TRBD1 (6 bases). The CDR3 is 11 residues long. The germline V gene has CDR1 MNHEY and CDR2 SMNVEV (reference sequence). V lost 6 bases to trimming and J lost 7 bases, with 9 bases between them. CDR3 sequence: CASRQGFGYTF. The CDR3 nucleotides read TGTGCCAGCAGACAGGGATTTGGCTACACCTTC.

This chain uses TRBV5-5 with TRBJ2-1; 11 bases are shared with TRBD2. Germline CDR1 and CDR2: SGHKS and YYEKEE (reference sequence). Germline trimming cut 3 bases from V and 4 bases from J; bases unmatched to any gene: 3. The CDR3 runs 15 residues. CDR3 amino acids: CASSYRTSGYNEQFF. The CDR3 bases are TGTGCCAGCAGCTACCGGACTAGCGGGTACAATGAGCAGTTCTTC.

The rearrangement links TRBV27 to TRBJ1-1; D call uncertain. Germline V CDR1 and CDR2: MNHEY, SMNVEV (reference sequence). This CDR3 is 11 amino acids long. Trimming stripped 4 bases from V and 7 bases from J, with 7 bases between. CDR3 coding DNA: TGTGCCAGCAGTTCGTACAGTGAAGCTTTCTTT. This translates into CASSSYSEAFF.

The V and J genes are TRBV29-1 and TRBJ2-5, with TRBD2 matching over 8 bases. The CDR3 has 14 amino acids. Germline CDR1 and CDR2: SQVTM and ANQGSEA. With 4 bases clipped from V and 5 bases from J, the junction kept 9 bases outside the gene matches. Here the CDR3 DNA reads TGCAGCGTTGTTCCAGCGGGAGTCGGTGAGACCCAGTACTTC. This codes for CSVVPAGVGETQYF.

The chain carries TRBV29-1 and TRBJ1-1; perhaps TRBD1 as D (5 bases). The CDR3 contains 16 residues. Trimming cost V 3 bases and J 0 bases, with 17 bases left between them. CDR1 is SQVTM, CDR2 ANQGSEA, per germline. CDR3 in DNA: TGCAGCGTTGACTGGCAGGGAACGGCGCTGAACACTGAAGCTTTCTTT. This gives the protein CSVDWQGTALNTEAFF.

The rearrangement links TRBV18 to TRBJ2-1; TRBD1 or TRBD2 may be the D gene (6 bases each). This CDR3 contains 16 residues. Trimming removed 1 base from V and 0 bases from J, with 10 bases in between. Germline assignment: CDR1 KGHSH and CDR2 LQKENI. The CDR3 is CASSPQGGSSYNEQFF. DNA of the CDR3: TGTGCCAGCTCACCACAGGGGGGAAGCTCCTACAATGAGCAGTTCTTC.

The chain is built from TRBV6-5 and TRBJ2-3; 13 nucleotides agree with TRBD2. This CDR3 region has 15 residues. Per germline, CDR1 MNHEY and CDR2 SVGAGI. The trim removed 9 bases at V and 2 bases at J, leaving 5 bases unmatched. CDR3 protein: CASYGTSGTTDTQYF. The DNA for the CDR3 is TGTGCCAGTTATGGGACTAGCGGGACCACAGATACGCAGTATTTT.